What follows describes a single T cell receptor (beta chain). This entry is derived from a study of blood T cell repertoires in COVID-19. Across the study: There were acute and convalescent COVID-19 samples, and they came from the United States, Italy and Spain. The cDNA or gDNA used as material had been derived from T cells, B-cell-depleted T cells, or PBMCs.

This CDR3 spans 14 amino acids. Germline V CDR1 and CDR2: MDHEN, SYDVKM. V was shortened by 7 bases and J by 0 bases, with 12 bases between the two germline ends. In the authors' methods: Cell counts per sample came from amplifying reference gene primers. TCRdb's copy holds only in-frame clones and misses some; the assay was immunoSEQ multiplex PCR. That table is the source of V, J and clone size, and D and trimming were worked out from the DNA. The sample contains about 360,000 clones, around 88% of which appear only once. Sequences were obtained from peripheral blood. This TCR was recovered from a man aged 30-40 years with active or convalescent COVID-19. This chain links TRBV28 with TRBJ1-2, with D perhaps TRBD1 (6 bases). CDR3 in DNA: TGTGCCAGCACCGCCGGACAGTCTAACTATGGCTACACCTTC. It encodes CASTAGQSNYGYTF.